This note documents a single TCR beta chain sequence. This sample was taken from a study of blood T cells in healthy people across ages. A sample-barcoded 5' primer and a J-beta primer mix were used in a second PCR of about 6 to 12 cycles. TCRdb passed the 5' RACE reads through MiXCR, listing each CDR3 protein once. The sample carries about 800,000 distinct CDR3 sequences, around a quarter recorded once. This CDR3 contains 17 residues. Trimming cost V 5 bases and J 5 bases; bases outside gene matches: 12. The data were also submitted as part of a second study, on T cells of mothers and their children. That publication notes: The analysis detected no persistent microchimeric T cell clones.

This clonotype was obtained from a boy between 10 and 17 years old in good health. The chain uses TRBV12-3 or TRBV12-4 and TRBJ2-2, with TRBD2 identical over 9 bases. Sequencing was performed on blood. The CDR3 loop is CASSASWLAGWTGELFF. For the CDR3, the DNA is TGTGCCAGCAGTGCGTCGTGGCTAGCGGGATGGACCGGGGAGCTGTTTTTT.